The rows below give T cell receptor beta chains drawn from one sample of a study of a mutant IDH1 vaccine in newly diagnosed glioma. Method: immunoSEQ multiplex PCR; TCRdb's copy keeps in-frame clones and lacks some. The sample has about 25,000 clones; roughly 93% are singletons. This sample comprised PBMCs, obtained from a glioma patient treated with radiotherapy, temozolomide or both. These receptors came from a man aged 40-49 years with glioma. The CDR3 runs from the conserved cysteine through the conserved F or W. D genes are given only for firm matches. Size is omitted from some rows. Given values are once, few, many or a class for expanded clones.

d_gene | j_gene | abundance | v_gene | CDR3aa | CDR3nt
TRBD2 | TRBJ2-1 | NA | TRBV7-2 | CASSLAGAYNEQFF | TGTGCCAGCAGCCTGGCGGGGGCCTACAATGAGCAGTTCTTC
NA | TRBJ2-7 | NA | TRBV6-5 | CASFAGYGEQYF | TGTGCCAGCTTTGCAGGATACGGCGAGCAGTACTTC
NA | TRBJ1-5 | NA | TRBV4-2 | CASSQATVEGNQPQHF | TGTGCCAGCAGCCAGGCGACAGTAGAGGGGAATCAGCCCCAGCATTTT
NA | TRBJ2-7 | NA | TRBV21-1 | CASSPVHTVMIYEQYF | TGTGCCAGCAGCCCCGTCCACACGGTAATGATTTACGAGCAGTACTTC
TRBD2 | TRBJ2-1 | NA | TRBV5-1 | CASSLGLAGGWNEQFF | TGCGCCAGCAGCTTGGGGCTAGCGGGAGGTTGGAATGAGCAGTTCTTC
NA | TRBJ1-6 | NA | TRBV11-2 | CASTQGSLQFYNSPLHF | TGTGCCAGCACCCAGGGGAGTCTACAATTCTATAATTCACCCCTCCACTTT
NA | TRBJ1-5 | NA | TRBV6-1 | CASSEDVGAYGNQPQHF | TGTGCCAGCAGTGAAGATGTGGGGGCCTATGGCAATCAGCCCCAGCATTTT
TRBD2 | TRBJ2-3 | NA | TRBV5-4 | CASSLDPGLAGGPGYF | TGTGCCAGCAGCCTTGACCCGGGACTAGCGGGAGGGCCAGGGTATTTT
NA | TRBJ2-7 | NA | TRBV5-4 | CASSLAGTIYEQYF | TGTGCCAGCAGCTTGGCGGGCACCATTTACGAGCAGTACTTC
NA | TRBJ2-1 | NA | TRBV6-6 | CASSGASSYNEQFF | TGTGCCAGCAGTGGGGCGAGCTCCTACAATGAGCAGTTCTTC
NA | TRBJ2-7 | NA | TRBV6-1 | CASSDRNSYEQYF | TGTGCCAGCAGTGACAGGAACTCCTACGAGCAGTACTTC
TRBD1 | TRBJ2-3 | NA | TRBV6-1 | CASSVPTGLDTQYF | TGTGCCAGCAGTGTCCCGACAGGGCTAGATACGCAGTATTTT
NA | TRBJ2-1 | NA | TRBV4-1 | CASSQAGSSYNEQFF | TGCGCCAGCAGCCAAGCAGGGAGCTCCTACAATGAGCAGTTCTTC
TRBD1 | TRBJ2-1 | NA | TRBV10-1 | CASSESTGGRAKQFF | TGCGCCAGCAGTGAGTCGACAGGGGGCCGGGCAAAGCAGTTCTTC
NA | TRBJ2-2 | NA | TRBV29-1 | CSVASYANTGELFF | TGCAGCGTTGCTTCCTACGCGAACACCGGGGAGCTGTTTTTT
NA | TRBJ1-5 | NA | TRBV19 | CASTDGLQPQHF | TGTGCCAGTACAGATGGGTTACAGCCCCAGCATTTT
TRBD1 | TRBJ2-5 | once | TRBV2 | CASSEGQGETQYF | TGTGCCAGCAGTGAGGGACAGGGAGAGACCCAGTACTTC
NA | TRBJ2-5 | NA | TRBV6-6 | CASSYAEKETQYF | TGTGCCAGCAGTTACGCCGAGAAAGAGACCCAGTACTTC